A single sample is the source of the 3 T cell receptor beta chains below, sequenced in a study of cytomegalovirus exposure and HLA in healthy donors. Researchers ran the PCR with 60 Vbeta and 13 Jbeta primers. Profiling relied on immunoSEQ multiplex PCR, and the TCRdb table lists in-frame clones only, not all of them. The table has about 240,000 clones, 78% seen once. The sample consisted of PBMCs. The receptors derive from a boy aged 10-17 years in good health and CMV-seronegative.

V usage is TRBV9 and J usage is TRBJ1-5, with D hard to call. This CDR3 spans 14 amino acids. Deletions cut 4 bases from V and 3 bases from J, with 11 bases between. CDR1 is SGDLS and CDR2 is YYNGEE in the germline V gene. In DNA form, the CDR3 reads TGTGCCAGCAGCAGGACGGGAACCAATCAGCCCCAGCATTTT. This encodes CASSRTGTNQPQHF. Variable domain in full (rest from reference TRBV9 and TRBJ1-5): DSGVTQTPKHLITATGQRVTLRCSPRSGDLSVYWYQQSLDQGLQFLIQYYNGEERAKGNILERFSAQQFPDLHSELNLSSLELGDSALYFCASSRTGTNQPQHFGDGTRLSIL.

The CDR3, as DNA: TGTGCCATCAGGGCCAGCGGAGCGGGGGGTGGCGATACGCAGTATTTT. It is translated as CAIRASGAGGGDTQYF. The chain employs TRBV10-3 and TRBJ2-3; 9 bases are shared with TRBD2. V dropped 6 bases and J dropped 6; count of bases not matched to a gene: 13. The CDR3 extends over 16 amino acids. Germline V gene lookup returns CDR1 ENHRY and CDR2 SYGVKD.

The chain carries TRBV2 and TRBJ1-2, with 7 bases lining up with TRBD1. The CDR3 is 13 residues long. Germline trimming cut 5 bases from V and 4 bases from J; bases unmatched to any gene: 4. CDR1 is SNHLY, CDR2 FYNNEI, per germline. CDR3 DNA sequence: TGTGCCAGCAGTTCCGGGACAGCCTATGGCTACACCTTC. This translates into CASSSGTAYGYTF. Together with reference TRBV2 and TRBJ1-2, the CDR3 gives the full variable domain: EPEVTQTPSHQVTQMGQEVILRCVPISNHLYFYWYRQILGQKVEFLVSFYNNEISEKSEIFDDQFSVERPDGSNFTLKIRSTKLEDSAMYFCASSSGTAYGYTFGSGTRLTVV.